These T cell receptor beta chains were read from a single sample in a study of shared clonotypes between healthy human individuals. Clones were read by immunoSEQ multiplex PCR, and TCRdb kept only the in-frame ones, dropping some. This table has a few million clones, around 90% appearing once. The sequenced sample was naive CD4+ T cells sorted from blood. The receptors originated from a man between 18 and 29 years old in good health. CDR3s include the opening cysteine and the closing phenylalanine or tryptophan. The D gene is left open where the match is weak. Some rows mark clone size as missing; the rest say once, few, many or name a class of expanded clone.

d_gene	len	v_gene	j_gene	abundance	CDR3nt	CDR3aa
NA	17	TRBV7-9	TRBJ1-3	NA	TGTGCCAGCAGCCCTCTGGGCTTTCCGTACTCTGGAAACACCATATATTTT	CASSPLGFPYSGNTIYF
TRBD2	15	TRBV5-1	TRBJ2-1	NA	TGCGCCAGCAGCCAGACTAGCGCCCTCTACAATGAGCAGTTCTTC	CASSQTSALYNEQFF
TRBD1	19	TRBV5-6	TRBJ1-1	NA	TGTGCCAGCAGCTTGGACCGGACAGGGGGCGCATTTGAGAACACTGAAGCTTTCTTT	CASSLDRTGGAFENTEAFF
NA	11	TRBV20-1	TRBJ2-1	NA	TGCAGTGCTAGCGCAGGGCAAATGCAGTTCTTC	CSASAGQMQFF
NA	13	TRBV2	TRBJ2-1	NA	TGTGCCAGCAGCGAACGGGGCCGGGGGGAGCAGTTCTTC	CASSERGRGEQFF
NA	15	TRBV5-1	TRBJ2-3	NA	TGCGCCAGCAGCGCTCTGGATGGTTTCACAGATACGCAGTATTTT	CASSALDGFTDTQYF
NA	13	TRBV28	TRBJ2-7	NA	TGTGCCAGCAGTTCCCCCGGGGGCTACGAGCAGTACTTC	CASSSPGGYEQYF
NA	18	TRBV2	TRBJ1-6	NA	TGTGCCAGCGAAGGTCGCGTAGGTACCAGCTCCTATAATTCACCCCTCCACTTT	CASEGRVGTSSYNSPLHF
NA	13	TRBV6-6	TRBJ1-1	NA	TGTGCCAGCAGTTACGCCGGTTTGACTGAAGCTTTCTTT	CASSYAGLTEAFF
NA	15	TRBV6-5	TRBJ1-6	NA	TGTGCCAGCAGCAGGGGAGGGGGTAATGATTCACCCCTCCACTTT	CASSRGGGNDSPLHF
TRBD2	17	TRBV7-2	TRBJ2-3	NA	TGTGCCAGCAGCTTATCCGGGACTAGCGGGGTTTTCCATACGCAGTATTTT	CASSLSGTSGVFHTQYF
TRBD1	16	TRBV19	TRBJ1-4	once	TGTGCCAGTAGAGAGGGGACAGGACCCTACGCTGAAAAACTGTTTTTT	CASREGTGPYAEKLFF
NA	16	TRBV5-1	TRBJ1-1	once	TGCGCCAGCACACGGGACTCCCGCCTCATGAACACTGAAGCTTTCTTT	CASTRDSRLMNTEAFF
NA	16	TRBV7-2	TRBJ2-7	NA	TGTGCCAGCAGCTTAGATGGCCTAGCGAACGGAAGGGAGCAGTACTTC	CASSLDGLANGREQYF
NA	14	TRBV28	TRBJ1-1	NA	TGTGCCAGCAGTCTGACAGCGATGAACACTGAAGCTTTCTTT	CASSLTAMNTEAFF
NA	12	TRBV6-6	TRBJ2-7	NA	TGTGCCAGCAGCAGACGTGGGGACGAGCAGTACTTC	CASSRRGDEQYF
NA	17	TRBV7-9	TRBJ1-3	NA	TGTGCCAGCAGCTTAGGAGCGGGGGCCCCCTCTGGAAACACCATATATTTT	CASSLGAGAPSGNTIYF
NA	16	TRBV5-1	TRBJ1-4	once	TGCGCCAGCAGCTTGGAGGTGACGGGCTTCGGTGAAAAACTGTTTTTT	CASSLEVTGFGEKLFF
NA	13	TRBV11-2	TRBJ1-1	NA	TGTGCCAGCAAAATACAGGGGAACACTGAAGCTTTCTTT	CASKIQGNTEAFF
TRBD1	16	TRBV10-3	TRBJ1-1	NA	TGTGCCATCCGATACGAGACAGGACAGGGGCTACGGGAAGCTTTCTTT	CAIRYETGQGLREAFF
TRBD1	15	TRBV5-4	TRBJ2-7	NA	TGTGCCAGCAGCTGGGGGACAGGGAATGTATACGAGCAGTACTTC	CASSWGTGNVYEQYF
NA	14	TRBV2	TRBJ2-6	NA	TGTGCCAGCACCATAGAGGCTGGGGCCAACGTCCTGACTTTC	CASTIEAGANVLTF
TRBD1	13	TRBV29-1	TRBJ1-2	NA	TGCAGCGTTGGAATCGGACAGGGCTATGGCTACACCTTC	CSVGIGQGYGYTF
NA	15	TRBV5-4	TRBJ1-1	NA	TGTGCCAGCAGCTCACCACTTCGGGCAAACACTGAAGCTTTCTTT	CASSSPLRANTEAFF
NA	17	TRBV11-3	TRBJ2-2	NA	TGTGCCAGCAGCTTAGAGGAGACAGCCGCGAACACCGGGGAGCTGTTTTTT	CASSLEETAANTGELFF
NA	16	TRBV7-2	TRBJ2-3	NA	TGTGCCAGCAGCTTATCTGGGGTTGCTAACACAGATACGCAGTATTTT	CASSLSGVANTDTQYF
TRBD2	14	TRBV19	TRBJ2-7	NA	TGTGCCAGTAGTATAACTAGCGGGATAGGGGAGCAGTACTTC	CASSITSGIGEQYF
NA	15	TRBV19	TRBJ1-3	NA	TGTGCCAGTAGGGACAGTCCCAACTCTGGAAACACCATATATTTT	CASRDSPNSGNTIYF
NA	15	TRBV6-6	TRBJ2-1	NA	TGTGCCAGCAGTTGGGAGGAGGGCTCCTACAATGAGCAGTTCTTC	CASSWEEGSYNEQFF
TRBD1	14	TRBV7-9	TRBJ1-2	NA	TGTGCCAGCACCCCGACAGGGGGAGGCTATGGCTACACCTTC	CASTPTGGGYGYTF
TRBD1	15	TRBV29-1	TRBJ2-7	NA	TGCAGCGTCTTATGGGACAGGTTGAGCTCCTACGAGCAGTACTTC	CSVLWDRLSSYEQYF
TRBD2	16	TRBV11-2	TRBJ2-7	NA	TGTGCCAGCAGCACCGCCCGACTAGCGGGACCGATAGAGCAGTACTTC	CASSTARLAGPIEQYF
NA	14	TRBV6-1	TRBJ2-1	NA	TGTGCCAGCATTAGCCCGGGTCTCTACAATGAGCAGTTCTTC	CASISPGLYNEQFF
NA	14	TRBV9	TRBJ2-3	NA	TGTGCCAGCAGCCCTCCATGGGAGACAGATACGCAGTATTTT	CASSPPWETDTQYF
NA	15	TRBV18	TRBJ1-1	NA	TGTGCCAGCTCACCACAAAGGATGTCGAACACTGAAGCTTTCTTT	CASSPQRMSNTEAFF
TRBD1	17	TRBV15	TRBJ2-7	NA	TGTGCCACCAGCAGAGATCCTAGGACAGGGAGCTCCTACGAGCAGTACTTC	CATSRDPRTGSSYEQYF
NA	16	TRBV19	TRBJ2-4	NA	TGTGCCAGTAGTATAGTAGGAAGTACCCCCAAAAACATTCAGTACTTC	CASSIVGSTPKNIQYF
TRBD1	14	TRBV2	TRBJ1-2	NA	TGTGCCAGCATGCGGGACAGCAAAAACTATGGCTACACCTTC	CASMRDSKNYGYTF
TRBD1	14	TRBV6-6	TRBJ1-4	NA	TGTGCCAGCAGTCCGGGACAGGGTAATGAAAAACTGTTTTTT	CASSPGQGNEKLFF
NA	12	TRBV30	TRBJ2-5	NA	TGTGCCTGGAGTATCTCGAAGGGGACCCAGTACTTC	CAWSISKGTQYF
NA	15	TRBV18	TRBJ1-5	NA	TGTGCCAGCTCACTCCGAAGGGATAGCAATCAGCCCCAGCATTTT	CASSLRRDSNQPQHF
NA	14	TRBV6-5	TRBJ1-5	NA	TGTGCCAGCCGCGGAGAGTCGGTTAATCAGCCCCAGCATTTT	CASRGESVNQPQHF
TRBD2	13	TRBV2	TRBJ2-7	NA	TGTGCCAGCTGGCTAGCGGGATCCAACGAGCAGTACTTC	CASWLAGSNEQYF
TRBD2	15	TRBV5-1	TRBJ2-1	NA	TGCGCCAGCAGCTTGGGTGGGACTAGCGACAATGAGCAGTTCTTC	CASSLGGTSDNEQFF
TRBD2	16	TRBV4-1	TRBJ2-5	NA	TGCGCCAGCAGCCAAGCCGATACCAGCGGGGTTGTGACCCAGTACTTC	CASSQADTSGVVTQYF
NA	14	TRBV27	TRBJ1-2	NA	TGTGCCAGCAGTTTCATCCCCGTCAGCCACGGCTACACCTTC	CASSFIPVSHGYTF
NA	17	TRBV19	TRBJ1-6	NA	TGTGCCAGTGGACCTCGGGACCCAAGCTCCTATAATTCACCCCTCCACTTT	CASGPRDPSSYNSPLHF
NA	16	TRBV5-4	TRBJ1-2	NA	TGTGCCAGCAGCCCCTGGGGATCCGGGGCTAACTATGGCTACACCTTC	CASSPWGSGANYGYTF
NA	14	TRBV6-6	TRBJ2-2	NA	TGTGCCAGCAGAAACTCAGGGAGCACCGGGGAGCTGTTTTTT	CASRNSGSTGELFF
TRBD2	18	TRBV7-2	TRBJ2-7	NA	TGTGCCAGCAGCACCCAAGCGGGGGGGGGACAGAACCCCTACGAGCAGTACTTC	CASSTQAGGGQNPYEQYF
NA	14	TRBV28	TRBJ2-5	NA	TGTGCCAGCAGCGTCGCGGCCAGGGCGGAGACCCAGTACTTC	CASSVAARAETQYF